Each of the 25 T cell receptor beta chains below was sequenced from the same sample in a study of CD8+ T cells in alopecia areata. Treatment of the sample: oral pan-JAK inhibitor, 5-10 mg twice daily. Following RNA extraction, reverse transcription yielded cDNA that acted as the sequencing template. TCRdb's table, derived via immunoSEQ multiplex PCR, lists solely in-frame clones and lacks some. The data show 200,000 or so clones, with roughly 60% seen just once and 4.5% to 6% held by the top ten. The source was CD4+ T cells sorted from blood, collected at week 24, from a patient treated with tofacitinib. These receptors originate from a human donor with alopecia areata.

V and J are TRBV30 and TRBJ2-7, with D hard to call. Germline lookup yields CDR1 GTSNPN and CDR2 SVGIG (reference sequence). Trimming removed 0 bases at V and 6 bases at J, with 15 bases between. The CDR3 loop spans 14 amino acids. The CDR3 reads CAWSVPDPVGEQYF. In nucleotides, the CDR3 is TGTGCCTGGAGTGTACCAGACCCGGTGGGCGAGCAGTACTTC.

For the CDR3, the DNA is TGTGCCAGCAGTCGGGATTGGGAGTCAGAGACCCAGTACTTC. Protein: CASSRDWESETQYF. The gene calls are TRBV27 and TRBJ2-5, with D possibly being TRBD2 (5 bases). Trimming shortened V by 5 bases and J by 4 bases, and 14 bases separated the two germline ends. The CDR3 is made up of 14 amino acids. Germline V CDR1 and CDR2: MNHEY, SMNVEV (reference sequence).

The CDR3 loop is CASSSRLYPYGYTF. Here the CDR3 DNA reads TGTGCCAGCAGTAGCCGTCTGTACCCCTATGGCTACACCTTC. V usage is TRBV27 and J usage is TRBJ1-2; D is unclear. CDR3 size: 14 residues. Trimming removed 5 bases from V and 4 bases from J, with 14 bases in between. The germline V gene encodes CDR1 MNHEY and CDR2 SMNVEV (reference sequence).

V usage is TRBV29-1 and J usage is TRBJ2-5; D is unresolved. With 4 bases removed from V and 5 bases from J, the gap between germline ends came to 11 bases. CDR1 and CDR2 from the germline V gene are SQVTM and ANQGSEA. The length of the CDR3 is 12 residues. The CDR3 loop is CSVVTARETQYF. In DNA form, the CDR3 reads TGCAGCGTTGTCACCGCCAGGGAGACCCAGTACTTC.

The chain recombines TRBV7-3 with TRBJ2-1, with 10 bases lining up with TRBD2. The CDR3 has 15 residues. J lost 3 bases, V lost 5 bases, and 4 bases had no gene match. The germline V gene has CDR1 SGHTA and CDR2 FQGTGA. The CDR3 DNA reads TGTGCCAGCAGCGAACTAGCGGGAAACTACAATGAGCAGTTCTTC. This translates into CASSELAGNYNEQFF.

CDR3 bases: TGTGCCAGCAGCCTAGAAGCGAGAGAGACCCAGTACTTC. Its translation is CASSLEARETQYF. This sequence joins TRBV7-2 and TRBJ2-5; no firm D call. Germline-derived CDR1 and CDR2 are SGHTA and FQGNSA. The length of the CDR3 is 13 residues. Trimming stripped 5 bases from V and 4 bases from J, with 11 bases between.

This clone showed up just a few times. The sample carries other DNA sequences with the same CDR3. The rearrangement uses TRBV9 and TRBJ1-2, with a tentative D call TRBD1 (5 bases). Germline CDR1 SGDLS, CDR2 YYNGEE. V lost 0 bases, J lost 2 bases, and 11 bases lay in between. This CDR3 has 15 residues. CDR3 in DNA: TGTGCCAGCAGCGTAGGGCAGGGTGGCAACTATGGCTACACCTTC. Its translation is CASSVGQGGNYGYTF.

This clone was detected a few times. The genes are TRBV6-6 and TRBJ2-1; 7 bases are shared with TRBD2. CDR3 length: 16 residues. The germline CDR1 and CDR2 sequences are MNHNY and SVGAGI (reference sequence). J lost 8 bases, V lost 2 bases, and 12 bases had no gene match. The CDR3 sequence: CASSYGLGGGPDEQFF. The CDR3 coding sequence is TGTGCCAGCAGTTACGGCCTTGGGGGAGGGCCCGATGAGCAGTTCTTC.

The CDR3 DNA reads as TGCGCCAGCAGCCAAGAACGCAGGGCCCTACAGTTCTTC. It is translated as CASSQERRALQFF. The V call is TRBV4-1, the J call TRBJ2-1; D may be TRBD1 (5 bases). The V end was cut by 0 bases, the J end by 13 bases, with 13 bases between. CDR3 length: 13 residues. Germline CDR1 reads MGHRA; CDR2 reads YSYEKL.

This chain joins TRBV11-2 and TRBJ2-2; maybe TRBD2 (6 bases). This CDR3 contains 14 residues. In germline, CDR1 is SGHAT, CDR2 FQNNGV. V was trimmed by 1 base and J by 5 bases, leaving 8 bases between them. The CDR3: CASSLVGGTGELFF. In nucleotides, the CDR3 is TGTGCCAGCAGCTTAGTCGGGGGAACCGGGGAGCTGTTTTTT.

V gene TRBV2 combines with J gene TRBJ2-7, with D possibly being TRBD2 (6 bases). CDR1 SNHLY and CDR2 FYNNEI come from the germline V gene. Trimming removed 5 bases at V and 2 bases at J, with 16 bases between. The length of the CDR3 is 15 residues. CDR3 residues: CASSTPVLAPYEQYF. The CDR3 bases are TGTGCCAGCAGTACCCCGGTGCTAGCGCCCTACGAGCAGTACTTC.

The rearrangement joins TRBV7-2 to TRBJ1-2, with TRBD1 matching over 8 bases. After removal of 0 bases from V and 1 base from J, the junction contained 4 bases not matched to a gene. Germline V gives CDR1 SGHTA, CDR2 FQGNSA. The CDR3 is 16 residues long. The DNA for the CDR3 is TGTGCCAGCAGCTTAGCTGGGACAGGTCTTAACTATGGCTACACCTTC. Translation: CASSLAGTGLNYGYTF.

This clone was counted only a few times. This sequence joins TRBV7-2 and TRBJ2-5, with 13 bases matching TRBD2. The CDR3 is made up of 16 amino acids. The trim removed 4 bases at V and 4 bases at J, leaving 6 bases unmatched. Germline CDR1 SGHTA, CDR2 FQGNSA. This chain's CDR3 is CASSSRLAGGRETQYF. CDR3 nucleotides: TGTGCCAGCAGCTCACGACTAGCGGGAGGAAGAGAGACCCAGTACTTC.

The CDR3 loop reads CSVDSRSGANVLTF. The CDR3 DNA is TGCAGCGTTGATTCCCGGTCTGGGGCCAACGTCCTGACTTTC. V usage is TRBV29-1 and J usage is TRBJ2-6, with D unclear. This CDR3 contains 14 residues. Trimming left V 3 bases short and J 1 base short, with 7 bases between. CDR1 and CDR2 (germline): SQVTM, ANQGSEA.

In its sample, this clone was seen a few times. The CDR3 protein is CASSVDGGRSAQYF. CDR3 sequence (DNA): TGTGCCAGCAGCGTAGACGGGGGTCGGTCGGCCCAGTACTTC. This rearrangement joins TRBV9 to TRBJ2-5; a possible D gene is TRBD2 (6 bases). Germline CDR1 and CDR2: SGDLS and YYNGEE. Trimming stripped 0 bases from V and 9 bases from J, with 15 bases between. The CDR3 sequence is 14 residues long.

In the case of this clone: The same CDR3 arises from other DNA sequences in this sample as well. V is TRBV30 and J is TRBJ1-1, with D possibly matching TRBD1 (5 bases). V lost 0 bases to trimming and J lost 5 bases, with 10 bases between them. From germline, CDR1 is GTSNPN and CDR2 SVGIG (reference sequence). The CDR3 consists of 13 residues. The DNA for the CDR3 is TGTGCCTGGAGTGTATCCGGGGGTACTGAAGCTTTCTTT. Residues: CAWSVSGGTEAFF.

The chain links TRBV6-5 to TRBJ1-1, with TRBD1 matching 7 bases. The germline V gene has CDR1 MNHEY and CDR2 SVGAGI. V shed 0 bases and J 5 bases; nucleotides not matched to a gene: 6. The CDR3 has 15 amino acids. The CDR3 here is CASSYSIGGLTEAFF. As DNA, the CDR3 is TGTGCCAGCAGTTACTCGATAGGGGGCCTTACTGAAGCTTTCTTT.

The chain uses TRBV9 and TRBJ2-6, with 7 bases fitting TRBD1. Trimming cost V 2 bases and J 2 bases; bases outside gene matches: 4. The V gene's germline CDR1 is SGDLS and CDR2 YYNGEE. The CDR3 consists of 16 residues. The CDR3: CASSVLTGAGANVLTF. The CDR3 DNA sequence: TGTGCCAGCAGCGTCCTTACAGGGGCTGGGGCCAACGTCCTGACTTTC.

A remark on this clone: At the DNA level, this CDR3 is encoded by other sequences in the same sample as well. The chain joins TRBV2 to TRBJ2-7, with D maybe TRBD1 (5 bases). CDR1 SNHLY and CDR2 FYNNEI come from the germline V gene. This CDR3 spans 13 amino acids. The germline V and J ends were trimmed by 0 bases and 6 bases, with 9 bases remaining between them. The CDR3 coding sequence is TGTGCCAGCAGTGAAGCGCAGGGTGGCGAGCAGTACTTC. Residues: CASSEAQGGEQYF.

The rearrangement uses TRBV5-1 and TRBJ2-7; 11 nucleotides align to TRBD2. This CDR3 spans 15 amino acids. V shed 3 bases, J shed 4 bases, and the junction held 6 bases outside the gene matches. Germline CDR1 is SGHRS and CDR2 is YFSETQ. CDR3 residues: CASSWGLADSYEQYF. The CDR3 region has the DNA TGCGCCAGCAGCTGGGGACTAGCGGATTCATACGAGCAGTACTTC.

V usage is TRBV2 and J usage is TRBJ1-5, with D hard to call. With 8 bases removed from V and 5 bases from J, the gap between germline ends came to 10 bases. This CDR3 has 12 residues. In germline, CDR1 is SNHLY, CDR2 FYNNEI. In DNA form, the CDR3 reads TGTGCCAGCGGGTTCGGGGATCAGCCCCAGCATTTT. This encodes CASGFGDQPQHF.

This sequence joins TRBV5-1 and TRBJ2-3; D remains ambiguous. The CDR3 extends over 15 amino acids. The V end lost 5 bases, the J end lost 6 bases, and 19 bases lay between the germline ends. CDR1 and CDR2 from the germline V gene are SGHRS and YFSETQ. CDR3 loop: CASSWNPGDEDTQYF. CDR3 DNA sequence: TGCGCCAGCAGTTGGAACCCGGGTGACGAGGATACGCAGTATTTT.

The chain's CDR3 is CATSSLRQGNSPLHF. In nucleotides, the CDR3 is TGTGCCACCAGCAGCCTAAGACAGGGTAATTCACCCCTCCACTTT. The J gene is TRBJ1-6, the V gene TRBV15; 7 positions match TRBD1. Germline lookup yields CDR1 LNHNV and CDR2 YYDKDF (reference sequence). CDR3 length: 15 residues. The V and J ends lost 3 bases and 6 bases, in that order; junction bases with no gene match: 5.

The chain carries TRBV4-3 and TRBJ2-3; D unresolved. Germline CDR1 reads LGHNA; CDR2 reads YSLEER. The CDR3 contains 14 residues. V lost 2 bases and J 8 bases, leaving 14 bases between the germline ends. As DNA, the CDR3 is TGCGCCAGCAGCCAAACCCTTACGGGTGGTACGCAGTATTTT. Translating it yields CASSQTLTGGTQYF.

This chain connects TRBV29-1 to TRBJ2-7, with 12 positions matching TRBD2. With V trimmed by 6 bases and J by 2 bases, 5 bases remained unmatched. The CDR3 is 14 amino acids. Germline assignment: CDR1 SQVTM and CDR2 ANQGSEA. CDR3 loop: CSVGLAGLTYEQYF. CDR3 bases: TGCAGCGTGGGACTAGCGGGTCTGACCTACGAGCAGTACTTC.